One sample yielded the 15 T cell receptor beta chains listed below, sequenced in a study of blood T cell repertoires in COVID-19. Libraries were prepared by immunoSEQ multiplex PCR; TCRdb keeps only in-frame clonotypes and omits some of them. This sample has around 250,000 clones; about 80% occur once, and the top ten carry over 1.5%. Sequencing was performed on peripheral blood. The receptor source for this set is a woman older than 75 with acute or convalescent COVID-19.

V is TRBV7-2 and J is TRBJ2-2; TRBD2 matches at 8 bases. Trimming removed 2 bases from V and 1 base from J; junction bases left unmatched: 6. This CDR3 has 17 residues. The germline gives CDR1 SGHTA, CDR2 FQGNSA. The CDR3 loop reads CASSLWGGGRNTGELFF. DNA of the CDR3: TGTGCCAGCAGCTTATGGGGCGGGGGGCGGAACACCGGGGAGCTGTTTTTT.

The chain has TRBV18 and TRBJ1-1; tentative D call: TRBD1 (5 bases). The CDR3 runs 17 residues. Trimming took 2 bases from V and 0 from J, leaving 16 bases between them. The V gene's germline CDR1 is KGHSH and CDR2 LQKENI. The CDR3 nucleotides read TGTGCCAGCTCACCAAGAAAAATCGACAGTATGAACACTGAAGCTTTCTTT. Translating gives CASSPRKIDSMNTEAFF.

The chain recombines TRBV9 with TRBJ1-2, with D perhaps matching TRBD1 (6 bases). The CDR3 totals 18 residues. V dropped 2 bases and J dropped 0 bases, with 20 bases sitting between them. Germline V lookup: CDR1 SGDLS, CDR2 YYNGEE. DNA for the CDR3: TGTGCCAGCAGCGTGAGGGACACTAACCTCGGAGCTAACTATGGCTACACCTTC. Amino acids: CASSVRDTNLGANYGYTF.

The chain links TRBV2 to TRBJ2-5; D unresolved. Trimming took 8 bases from V and 5 from J, leaving 18 bases between them. Germline-derived CDR1 and CDR2 are SNHLY and FYNNEI. The CDR3 length is 14 residues. The CDR3: CASGVGANRETQYF. CDR3 in DNA: TGTGCCAGCGGTGTCGGAGCGAATCGGGAGACCCAGTACTTC.

CDR3 sequence reads: CASSTRSDSENTGELFF. In DNA, the CDR3 is TGTGCCAGCAGCACACGGTCGGACAGCGAGAACACCGGGGAGCTGTTTTTT. The rearrangement joins TRBV7-9 to TRBJ2-2; a possible D gene is TRBD1 (6 bases). This CDR3 is built from 17 residues. Trimming left V 5 bases short and J 1 base short, with 17 bases between. Germline CDR1 and CDR2: SEHNR and FQNEAQ (reference sequence).

This sequence joins TRBV5-1 and TRBJ2-5, with a possible D match to TRBD2 (5 bases). Germline V gene data show CDR1 as SGHRS and CDR2 as YFSETQ. The CDR3 is made up of 15 amino acids. Trimming took 0 bases from V and 2 from J, leaving 11 bases between them. The CDR3 nucleotides are TGCGCCAGCAGCTTGGGGTCGGCGGGTCAAGAGACCCAGTACTTC. Translation gives CASSLGSAGQETQYF. The entire variable domain, with the rest obtained from reference TRBV5-1 and TRBJ2-5, is as follows: KAGVTQTPRYLIKTRGQQVTLSCSPISGHRSVSWYQQTPGQGLQFLFEYFSETQRNKGNFPGRFSGRQFSNSRSEMNVSTLELGDSALYLCASSLGSAGQETQYFGPGTRLLVL.

The rearrangement uses TRBV29-1 and TRBJ1-1, with D possibly TRBD1 on 5 matching bases. V gave up 7 bases and J gave up 3 bases, with 18 bases separating them. CDR1 and CDR2 from the germline V gene are SQVTM and ANQGSEA. The CDR3 contains 14 residues. Written as DNA, the CDR3 is TGCAGCGCTGCCGCTGGACCGGGGGACACTGAAGCTTTCTTT. It yields the protein CSAAAGPGDTEAFF.

This sequence joins TRBV7-2 and TRBJ2-7; 7 nucleotides match TRBD1. J gave up 4 bases and V 1 base, and 4 bases lay outside the gene matches. CDR1 and CDR2 (germline): SGHTA, FQGNSA. This CDR3 region has 14 residues. The CDR3 region has the DNA TGTGCCAGCAGCTTAGGACAGGGCGGGTACGAGCAGTACTTC. This sequence encodes CASSLGQGGYEQYF.

The chain recombines TRBV6-1 with TRBJ2-1; D is ambiguous. The germline V gene has CDR1 MNHNS and CDR2 SASEGT. The CDR3 extends over 17 amino acids. Between the trimmed V and J ends, which lost 4 bases and 4 bases, there was a span of 20 bases. The CDR3 loop is CASSGALTTGPYNEQFF. CDR3 in DNA: TGTGCCAGCAGTGGGGCATTGACGACCGGCCCATACAATGAGCAGTTCTTC.

Comment on this clone: One junction end disagrees with the germline gene, perhaps due to a read error. The gene calls are TRBV7-2 and TRBJ1-2, with 12 bases identical to TRBD1. Germline V CDR1 and CDR2: SGHTA, FQGNSA. There are 17 residues in the CDR3. The CDR3 region has the DNA TGTGCCAGCACCTTAGTAGGGACAGGGGGCTCGGGCTATGGCTACACCTTC. It yields the protein CASTLVGTGGSGYGYTF.

The V gene is TRBV5-8, the J gene TRBJ2-3; the D is unclear. Per germline, CDR1 SGHTS and CDR2 YDEGEE. This CDR3 is built from 12 residues. V lost 5 bases and J 2 bases, leaving 6 bases between the germline ends. The CDR3 DNA sequence: TGTGCCAGCAGACCTATCACAGATACGCAGTATTTT. It yields the protein CASRPITDTQYF.

This sequence joins TRBV24-1 and TRBJ1-5; TRBD1 matches 10 bases. The V segment lost 3 bases and the J segment 2 bases; nucleotides outside the gene matches: 3. CDR1 is KGHDR, CDR2 SFDVKD, per germline. The CDR3 length is 16 residues. The CDR3 region is CATSDGTGVGNQPQHF. The DNA of the CDR3 is TGTGCCACCAGTGATGGGACAGGGGTAGGCAATCAGCCCCAGCATTTT.

The V gene is TRBV19, the J gene TRBJ2-1, with 9 bases lining up with TRBD2. The CDR3 totals 16 residues. Germline trimming cut 2 bases from V and 7 bases from J; bases unmatched to any gene: 9. The germline CDR1 and CDR2 sequences are LNHDA and SQIVND (reference sequence). The CDR3 nucleotides are TGTGCCAGTAGTATAACCCGAAGCGGGAGGTATAATGAGCAGTTCTTC. As protein: CASSITRSGRYNEQFF.

This sequence joins TRBV19 and TRBJ1-6; 10 nucleotides agree with TRBD1. Germline trimming cut 5 bases from V and 10 bases from J; bases unmatched to any gene: 8. Germline V gene lookup returns CDR1 LNHDA and CDR2 SQIVND (reference sequence). The CDR3 loop spans 15 amino acids. The CDR3 DNA is TGTGCCAGTAGTGGACAGGGGGGTTCTCGGTCACCCCTCCACTTT. Encoded protein: CASSGQGGSRSPLHF.

This sequence joins TRBV5-1 and TRBJ2-2, with a weak D call TRBD1 (6 bases). The V end was cut by 2 bases, the J end by 2 bases, with 16 bases between. The CDR3 extends over 17 amino acids. Per the germline V gene, CDR1 is SGHRS and CDR2 is YFSETQ. The CDR3 sequence is CASSLGFGTPNTGELFF. DNA for the CDR3: TGCGCCAGCAGCTTAGGGTTCGGGACACCAAACACCGGGGAGCTGTTTTTT. The full variable domain, completed using reference TRBV5-1 and TRBJ2-2, is KAGVTQTPRYLIKTRGQQVTLSCSPISGHRSVSWYQQTPGQGLQFLFEYFSETQRNKGNFPGRFSGRQFSNSRSEMNVSTLELGDSALYLCASSLGFGTPNTGELFFGEGSRLTVL.